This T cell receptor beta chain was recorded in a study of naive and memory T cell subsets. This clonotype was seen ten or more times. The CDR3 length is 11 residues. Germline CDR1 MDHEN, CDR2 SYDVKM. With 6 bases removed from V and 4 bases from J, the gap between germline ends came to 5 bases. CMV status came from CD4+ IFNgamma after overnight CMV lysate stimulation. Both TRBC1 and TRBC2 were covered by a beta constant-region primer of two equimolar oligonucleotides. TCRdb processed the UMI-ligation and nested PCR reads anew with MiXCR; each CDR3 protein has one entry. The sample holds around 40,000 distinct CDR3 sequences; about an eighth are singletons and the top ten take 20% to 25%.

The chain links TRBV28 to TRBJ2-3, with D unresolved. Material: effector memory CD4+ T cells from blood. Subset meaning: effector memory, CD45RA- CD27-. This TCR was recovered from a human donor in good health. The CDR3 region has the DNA TGTGCCAGCAGAACAGCAGATACGCAGTATTTT. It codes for CASRTADTQYF.